This record concerns one TCR beta chain sequence. No antigen is known for it. Generated by immunoSEQ multiplex PCR, the TCRdb table keeps only in-frame clones and is missing some. The sample consists of roughly 51,000 clones, about half of them appearing once. This record belongs to a study of cytotoxic CD8 clonotypes in ibrutinib-treated CLL. Study-wide points: Clonality climbed at ibrutinib response, then dropped toward baseline at progression.

The clonotype comes from a human donor with chronic lymphocytic leukemia. The specimen was PBMCs, collected after 12 months of ibrutinib treatment.

CDR3 sequence: CASSQSGRDEQYF. The DNA of the CDR3 is TGTGCCAGTAGTCAATCGGGGCGCGACGAGCAGTACTTC. This chain links TRBV19 with TRBJ2-7; D assignment may be TRBD1 or TRBD2 (5 bases each). CDR3 length: 13 residues. The germline CDR1 and CDR2 sequences are LNHDA and SQIVND (reference sequence). The V gene lost 5 bases and the J gene lost 5 bases, with 13 bases spanning the gap.